The entry below gives a single TCR beta chain sequence along with its context. The data were obtained in a study of PD-1 blockade in classical Hodgkin lymphoma. Every patient had relapsed following autologous stem cell transplantation, and cohorts differed in brentuximab vedotin exposure. Best responses were complete response, partial response or progressive disease. The method was immunoSEQ multiplex PCR; TCRdb's version includes in-frame clones alone and lacks a portion of them. Seen here are 90,000 to 100,000 clones, roughly 80% observed once, and the top ten hold 15% to 20%. The starting material was peripheral blood mononuclear cells (PBMCs), obtained before the second cycle of nivolumab. The clonotype originates from a human donor with classical Hodgkin lymphoma.

The CDR3 coding sequence is TGTGCCAGCAGCCCGCGCAGGGAACCTGGAAACACCATATATTTT. This encodes CASSPRREPGNTIYF. The chain couples TRBV7-8 to TRBJ1-3, with a tentative D call TRBD1 (5 bases). V gave up 5 bases and J gave up 2 bases, with 13 bases separating them. This CDR3 is 15 amino acids long. The germline CDR1 and CDR2 sequences are SGHVS and FQNEAQ.